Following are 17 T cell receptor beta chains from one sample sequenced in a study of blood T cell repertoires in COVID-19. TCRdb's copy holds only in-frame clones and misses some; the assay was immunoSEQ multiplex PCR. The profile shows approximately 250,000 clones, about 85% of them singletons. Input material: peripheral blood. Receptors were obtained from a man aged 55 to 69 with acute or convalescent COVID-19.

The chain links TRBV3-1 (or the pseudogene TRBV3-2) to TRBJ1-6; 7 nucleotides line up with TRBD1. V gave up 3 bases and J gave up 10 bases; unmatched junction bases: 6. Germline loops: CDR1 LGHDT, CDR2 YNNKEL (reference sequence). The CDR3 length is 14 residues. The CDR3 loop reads CASSHTGERSPLHF. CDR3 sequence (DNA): TGTGCCAGCAGCCATACAGGGGAGAGGTCACCCCTCCACTTT.

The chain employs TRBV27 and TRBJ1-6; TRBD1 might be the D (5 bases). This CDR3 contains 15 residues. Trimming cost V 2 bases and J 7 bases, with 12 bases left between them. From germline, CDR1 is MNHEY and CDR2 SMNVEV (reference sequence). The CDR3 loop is CASSLRGRVNSPLHF. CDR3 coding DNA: TGTGCCAGCAGTTTAAGAGGCAGGGTGAATTCACCCCTCCACTTT.

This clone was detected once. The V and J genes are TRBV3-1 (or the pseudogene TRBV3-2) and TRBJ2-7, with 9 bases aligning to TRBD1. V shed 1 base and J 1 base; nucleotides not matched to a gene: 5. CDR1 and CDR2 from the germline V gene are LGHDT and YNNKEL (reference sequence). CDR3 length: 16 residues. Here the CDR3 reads CASSQVSGTGSYEQYF. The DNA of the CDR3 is TGTGCCAGCAGCCAAGTCTCCGGGACAGGGTCCTACGAGCAGTACTTC.

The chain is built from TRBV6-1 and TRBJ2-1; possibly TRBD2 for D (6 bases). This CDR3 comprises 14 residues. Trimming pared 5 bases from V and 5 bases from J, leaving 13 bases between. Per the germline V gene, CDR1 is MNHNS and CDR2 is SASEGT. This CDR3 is CASSPFGGNNEQFF. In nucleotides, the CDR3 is TGTGCCAGCAGTCCCTTCGGGGGAAACAATGAGCAGTTCTTC.

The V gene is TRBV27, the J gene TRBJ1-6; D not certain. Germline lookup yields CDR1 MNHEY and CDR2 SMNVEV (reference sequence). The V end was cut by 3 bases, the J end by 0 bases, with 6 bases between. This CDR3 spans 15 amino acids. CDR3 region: CASSLGSSYNSPLHF. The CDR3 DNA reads TGTGCCAGCAGTTTGGGGAGCTCCTATAATTCACCCCTCCACTTT.

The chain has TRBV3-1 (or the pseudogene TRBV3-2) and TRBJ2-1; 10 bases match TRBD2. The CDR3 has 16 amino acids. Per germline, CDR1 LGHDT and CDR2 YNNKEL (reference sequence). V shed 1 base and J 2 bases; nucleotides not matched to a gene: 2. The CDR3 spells CASSQGSGRAYNEQFF. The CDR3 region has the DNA TGTGCCAGCAGCCAAGGAAGCGGGAGGGCCTACAATGAGCAGTTCTTC.

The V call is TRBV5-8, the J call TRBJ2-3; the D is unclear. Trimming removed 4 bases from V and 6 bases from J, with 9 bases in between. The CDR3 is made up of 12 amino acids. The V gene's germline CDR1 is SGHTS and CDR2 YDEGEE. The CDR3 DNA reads TGTGCCAGCAGCGTTCAGTGGGATACGCAGTATTTT. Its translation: CASSVQWDTQYF.

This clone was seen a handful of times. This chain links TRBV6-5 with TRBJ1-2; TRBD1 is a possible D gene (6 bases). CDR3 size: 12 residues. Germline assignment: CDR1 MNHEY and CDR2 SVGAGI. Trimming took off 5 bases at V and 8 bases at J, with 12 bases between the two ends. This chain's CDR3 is CASSQGTYGYTF. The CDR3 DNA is TGTGCCAGCAGTCAGGGGACATACGGCTACACCTTC.

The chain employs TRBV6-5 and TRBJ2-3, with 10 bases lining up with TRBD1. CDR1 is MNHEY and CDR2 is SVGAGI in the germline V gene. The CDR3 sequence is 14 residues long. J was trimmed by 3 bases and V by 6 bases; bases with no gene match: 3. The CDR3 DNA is TGTGCCAGCAGACGACAGGGGGCGACAGATACGCAGTATTTT. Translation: CASRRQGATDTQYF.

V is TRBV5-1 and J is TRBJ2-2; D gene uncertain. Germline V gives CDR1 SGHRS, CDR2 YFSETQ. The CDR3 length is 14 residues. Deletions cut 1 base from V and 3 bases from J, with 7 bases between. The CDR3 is CASSLSTDTGELFF. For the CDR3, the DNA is TGCGCCAGCAGCTTGAGCACGGACACCGGGGAGCTGTTTTTT.

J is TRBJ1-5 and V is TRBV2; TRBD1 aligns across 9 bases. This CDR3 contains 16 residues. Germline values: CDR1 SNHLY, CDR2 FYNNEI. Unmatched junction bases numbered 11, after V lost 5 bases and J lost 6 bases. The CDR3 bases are TGTGCCAGCAGTTTCAGAGACAGGGGGGGAAGTCAGCCCCAGCATTTT. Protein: CASSFRDRGGSQPQHF.

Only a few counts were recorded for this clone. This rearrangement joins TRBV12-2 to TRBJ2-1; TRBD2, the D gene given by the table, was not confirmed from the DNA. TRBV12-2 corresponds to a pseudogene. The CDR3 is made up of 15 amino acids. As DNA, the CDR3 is TGTGCAAGTCGCAAACTAGCGGGAGGGGACAATGAGCAGTTCTTC. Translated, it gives CASRKLAGGDNEQFF.

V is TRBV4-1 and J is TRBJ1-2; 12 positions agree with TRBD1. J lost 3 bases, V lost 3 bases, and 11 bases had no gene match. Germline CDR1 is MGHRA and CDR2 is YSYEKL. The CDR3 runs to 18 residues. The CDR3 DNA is TGCGCCAGCAGCCACATTCCACCCGGGACAGGGGGCTACTATGGCTACACCTTC. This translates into CASSHIPPGTGGYYGYTF.

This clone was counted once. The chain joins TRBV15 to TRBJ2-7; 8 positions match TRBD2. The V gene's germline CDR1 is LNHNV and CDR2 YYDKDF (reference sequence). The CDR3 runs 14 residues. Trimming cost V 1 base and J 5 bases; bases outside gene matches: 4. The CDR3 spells CATSRALAGDEQYF. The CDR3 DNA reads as TGTGCCACCAGCAGAGCGCTAGCGGGCGACGAGCAGTACTTC.

This CDR3 is CASSVRGTGTQYF. CDR3 nucleotide sequence: TGTGCCAGCAGCGTCAGGGGCACTGGAACGCAGTATTTT. The chain carries TRBV9 and TRBJ2-3; D possibly corresponds to TRBD1 (6 bases). CDR3 length equals 13 residues. From germline, CDR1 is SGDLS and CDR2 YYNGEE. V lost 2 bases and J 9 bases, leaving 13 bases between the germline ends.

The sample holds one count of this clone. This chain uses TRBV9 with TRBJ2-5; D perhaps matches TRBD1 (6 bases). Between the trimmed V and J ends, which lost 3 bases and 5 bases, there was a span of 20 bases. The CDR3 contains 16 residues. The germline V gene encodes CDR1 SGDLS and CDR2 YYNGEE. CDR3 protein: CASSARRNREGETQYF. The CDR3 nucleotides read TGTGCCAGCAGCGCCAGGCGGAACAGGGAAGGGGAGACCCAGTACTTC.

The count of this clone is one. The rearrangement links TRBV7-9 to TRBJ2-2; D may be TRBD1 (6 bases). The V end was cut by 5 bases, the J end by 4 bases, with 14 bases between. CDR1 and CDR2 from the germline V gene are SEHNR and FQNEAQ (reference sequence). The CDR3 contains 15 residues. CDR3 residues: CASSRRQVPTGELFF. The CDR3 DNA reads TGTGCCAGCAGCAGAAGACAGGTACCCACCGGGGAGCTGTTTTTT.